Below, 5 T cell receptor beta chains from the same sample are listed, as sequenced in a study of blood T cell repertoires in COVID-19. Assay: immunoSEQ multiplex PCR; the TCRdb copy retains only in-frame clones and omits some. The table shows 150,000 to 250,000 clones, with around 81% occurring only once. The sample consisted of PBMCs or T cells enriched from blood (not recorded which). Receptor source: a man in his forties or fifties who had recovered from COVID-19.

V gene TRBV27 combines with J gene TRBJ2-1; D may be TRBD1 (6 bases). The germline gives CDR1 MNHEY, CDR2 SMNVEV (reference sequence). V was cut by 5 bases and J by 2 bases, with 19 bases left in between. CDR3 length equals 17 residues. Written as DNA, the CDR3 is TGTGCCAGCAGTCCGCCGTCCGGGACAAAAACCTACAATGAGCAGTTCTTC. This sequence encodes CASSPPSGTKTYNEQFF.

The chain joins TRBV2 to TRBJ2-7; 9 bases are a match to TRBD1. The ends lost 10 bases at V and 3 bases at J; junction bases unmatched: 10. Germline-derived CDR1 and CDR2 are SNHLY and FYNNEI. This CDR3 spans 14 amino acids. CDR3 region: CANWGSGQGYEQYF. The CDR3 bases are TGTGCCAACTGGGGGTCGGGACAGGGCTACGAGCAGTACTTC.

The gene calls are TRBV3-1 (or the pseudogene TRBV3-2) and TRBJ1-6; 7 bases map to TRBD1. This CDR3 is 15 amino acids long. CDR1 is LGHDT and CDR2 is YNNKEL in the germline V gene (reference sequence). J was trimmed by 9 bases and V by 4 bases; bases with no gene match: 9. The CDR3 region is CASSRRQGASSPLHF. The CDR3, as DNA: TGTGCCAGCAGCCGCAGACAGGGTGCGAGTTCACCCCTCCACTTT.

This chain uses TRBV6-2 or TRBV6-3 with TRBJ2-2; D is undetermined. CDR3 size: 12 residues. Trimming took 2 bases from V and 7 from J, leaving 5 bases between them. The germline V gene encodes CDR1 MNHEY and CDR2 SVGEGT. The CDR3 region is CASSYGGGELFF. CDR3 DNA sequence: TGTGCCAGCAGTTACGGCGGCGGGGAGCTGTTTTTT.

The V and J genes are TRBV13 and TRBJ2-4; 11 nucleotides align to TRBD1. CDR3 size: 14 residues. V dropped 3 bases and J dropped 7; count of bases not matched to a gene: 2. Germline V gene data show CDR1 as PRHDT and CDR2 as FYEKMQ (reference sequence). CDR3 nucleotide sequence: TGTGCCAGCAGCTTCCGGACAGGGGGCAACATTCAGTACTTC. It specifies CASSFRTGGNIQYF.